The clone carrying this TCR beta chain was seen only a few times. TCRdb analysed the RACE reads with MiXCR anew, one entry per CDR3 protein. The repertoire includes 300,000 to 400,000 distinct CDR3 sequences, roughly 6.9% of them detected once, and about 8% sits in the top ten. These data are taken from a study of human T cells and chemical hapten exposure. Study details: Donors were sensitized with 2% DPC on the upper inner arm.

Specified time point: patch test 1, 2 weeks after DPC sensitization. Indicated treatment: therapeutic diphenylcyclopropenone sensitization with weekly scalp DPC. The sequences come from whole blood, collected in connection with sensitization to the hapten diphenylcyclopropenone (DPC). This TCR was recovered from a woman aged 18 to 35 with alopecia areata. Some clones in this sample may be carry-over from other donors' samples.

The DNA for the CDR3 is TGTGCCAGCAGTTACCCTGACTTCCAAGAGACCCAGTACTTC. This encodes CASSYPDFQETQYF. The chain couples TRBV6-2 or TRBV6-3 to TRBJ2-5; no firm D call. Trimming pared 2 bases from V and 1 base from J, leaving 8 bases between. CDR1 MNHEY and CDR2 SVGEGT come from the germline V gene. The CDR3 has 14 residues.